The entry that follows covers one T cell receptor beta chain sequence. J lost 0 bases, V lost 5 bases, and 1 base had no gene match. Germline V gives CDR1 SGHNT, CDR2 YENEEA. CDR3 length: 16 amino acids. The data originate from a study of control samples from healthy donors and cancer patients. Produced via immunoSEQ multiplex PCR; TCRdb's table is partial and in-frame only. There are approximately 100,000 clones in the sample; about nine tenths occur only once, and under 4% lies in the top ten. J is TRBJ2-2 and V is TRBV11-3, with 12 bases fitting TRBD2. The source is a human donor in good health. The donor label of this sample is uncertain. Sample: blood. The CDR3 loop is CASSTSGGTNTGELFF. The DNA of the CDR3 is TGTGCCAGCAGCACTAGCGGGGGGACGAACACCGGGGAGCTGTTTTTT.